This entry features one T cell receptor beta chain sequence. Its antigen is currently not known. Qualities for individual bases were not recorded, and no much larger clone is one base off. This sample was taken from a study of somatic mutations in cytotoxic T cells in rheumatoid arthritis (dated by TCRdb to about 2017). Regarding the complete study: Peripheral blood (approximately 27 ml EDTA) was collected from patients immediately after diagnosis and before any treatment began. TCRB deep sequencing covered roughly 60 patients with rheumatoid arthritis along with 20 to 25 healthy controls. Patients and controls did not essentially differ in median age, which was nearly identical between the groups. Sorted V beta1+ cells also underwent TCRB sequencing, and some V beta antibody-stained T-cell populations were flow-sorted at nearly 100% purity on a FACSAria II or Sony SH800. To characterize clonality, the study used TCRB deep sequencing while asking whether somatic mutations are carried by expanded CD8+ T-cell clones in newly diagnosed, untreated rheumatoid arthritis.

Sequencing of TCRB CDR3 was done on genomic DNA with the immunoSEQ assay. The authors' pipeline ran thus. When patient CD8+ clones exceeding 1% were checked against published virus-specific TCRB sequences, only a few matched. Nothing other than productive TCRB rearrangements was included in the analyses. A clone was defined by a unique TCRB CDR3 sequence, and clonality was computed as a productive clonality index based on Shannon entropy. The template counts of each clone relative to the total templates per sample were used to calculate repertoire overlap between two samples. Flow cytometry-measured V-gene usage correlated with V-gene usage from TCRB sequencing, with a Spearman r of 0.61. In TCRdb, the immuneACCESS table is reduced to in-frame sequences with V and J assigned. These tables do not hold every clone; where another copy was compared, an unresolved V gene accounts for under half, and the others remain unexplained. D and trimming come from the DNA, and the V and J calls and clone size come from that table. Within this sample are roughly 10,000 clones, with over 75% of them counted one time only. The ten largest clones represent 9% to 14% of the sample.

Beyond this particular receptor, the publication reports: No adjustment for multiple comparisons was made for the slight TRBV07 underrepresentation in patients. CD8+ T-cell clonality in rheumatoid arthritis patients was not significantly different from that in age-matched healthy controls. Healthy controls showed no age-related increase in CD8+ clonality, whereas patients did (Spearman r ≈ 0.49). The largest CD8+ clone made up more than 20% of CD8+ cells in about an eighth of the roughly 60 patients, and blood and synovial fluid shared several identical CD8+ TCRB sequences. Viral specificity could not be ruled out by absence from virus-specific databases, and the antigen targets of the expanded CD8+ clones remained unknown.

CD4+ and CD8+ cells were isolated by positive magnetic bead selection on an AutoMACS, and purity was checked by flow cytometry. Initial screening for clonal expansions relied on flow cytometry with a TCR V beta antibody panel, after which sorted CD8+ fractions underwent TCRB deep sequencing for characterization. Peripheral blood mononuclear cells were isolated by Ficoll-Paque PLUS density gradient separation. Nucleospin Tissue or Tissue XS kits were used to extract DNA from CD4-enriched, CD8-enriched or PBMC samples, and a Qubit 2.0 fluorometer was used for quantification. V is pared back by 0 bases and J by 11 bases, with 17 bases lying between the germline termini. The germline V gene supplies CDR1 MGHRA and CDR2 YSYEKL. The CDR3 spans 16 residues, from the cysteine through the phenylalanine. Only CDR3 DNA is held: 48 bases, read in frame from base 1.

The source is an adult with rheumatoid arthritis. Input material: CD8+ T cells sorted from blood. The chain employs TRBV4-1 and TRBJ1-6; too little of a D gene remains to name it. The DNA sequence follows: TGCGCCAGCAGCCAAGAAACCGGAGGGAATGGGGCACCCCTCCACTTT. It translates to CASSQETGGNGAPLHF.